This TCR beta chain came from a study of Tregs in tolerant kidney transplant recipients. Assay: immunoSEQ multiplex PCR; the TCRdb copy retains only in-frame clones and omits some. The data show around 52,000 clones, with approximately 82% seen just once and more than 4% held by the top ten. The study's findings and limits: This study did not directly address biological reproducibility.

Germline V gene lookup returns CDR1 SGHRS and CDR2 YFSETQ. Trimming took off 0 bases at V and 1 base at J, with 11 bases between the two ends. CDR3 length: 16 amino acids. For this clone: Its target is not known.

The sequenced sample was CD4+ T cells from blood. The clonotype comes from a human donor in good health. This chain connects TRBV5-1 to TRBJ2-4; either TRBD1 or TRBD2 may fit D (5 bases each). CDR3 residues: CASSLGPEGAKNIQYF. CDR3 bases: TGCGCCAGCAGCTTGGGTCCCGAGGGGGCCAAAAACATTCAGTACTTC. The entire variable domain, with the rest obtained from reference TRBV5-1 and TRBJ2-4, is as follows: KAGVTQTPRYLIKTRGQQVTLSCSPISGHRSVSWYQQTPGQGLQFLFEYFSETQRNKGNFPGRFSGRQFSNSRSEMNVSTLELGDSALYLCASSLGPEGAKNIQYFGAGTRLSVL.